The rows below give T cell receptor beta chains drawn from one sample of a study of blood T cell repertoires in COVID-19. Assay: immunoSEQ multiplex PCR; the TCRdb copy retains only in-frame clones and omits some. Among fewer than 200,000 clones, almost 80% were seen once, and the ten largest hold around a sixth. Sequencing used PBMCs or T cells enriched from blood (not recorded which). Receptor source: a woman between 45 and 60 years old who had recovered from COVID-19. Both conserved end residues are part of each CDR3. A D gene is named only where the DNA matches it firmly. Clone sizes are given selectively: once, few, many, or a class where the clone is expanded.

size: NA
D: NA
V: TRBV19
J: TRBJ1-5
DNA: TGTGCCAGTAGTATAGGTCCGGGGAGGGCTTACAGCAATCAGCCCCAGCATTTT
CDR3: CASSIGPGRAYSNQPQHF

size: many
D: TRBD1
V: TRBV7-8
J: TRBJ1-1
DNA: TGTGCCAGCAGCAAAGGACAGGAGGGAACTGAAGCTTTCTTT
CDR3: CASSKGQEGTEAFF

size: once
D: TRBD2
V: TRBV28
J: TRBJ2-7
DNA: TGTGCCAGCAGTTTTACTAGCGGGAGCGAATACGAGCAGTACTTC
CDR3: CASSFTSGSEYEQYF

size: NA
D: NA
V: TRBV7-2
J: TRBJ1-1
DNA: TGTGCCAGCAGCCCCAATTCGGCGACAGTGGCTTTCTTT
CDR3: CASSPNSATVAFF

size: NA
D: NA
V: TRBV4-1
J: TRBJ2-6
DNA: TGCGCCAGCAGCCAAGGAGGACTTCTTTTTGAAGCAGGGGCCAACGTCCTGACTTTC
CDR3: CASSQGGLLFEAGANVLTF

size: NA
D: TRBD1
V: TRBV6-5
J: TRBJ1-5
DNA: TGTGCCAGCTCAACAGGGGCCAGCAATCAGCCCCAGCATTTT
CDR3: CASSTGASNQPQHF

size: many
D: NA
V: TRBV7-9
J: TRBJ2-7
DNA: TGTGCCAGCAGCTTCGCCTACGAGCAGTACTTC
CDR3: CASSFAYEQYF

size: NA
D: TRBD2
V: TRBV10-2
J: TRBJ2-3
DNA: TGCGCCAGCAGGACCGGGACTACCCTTGGAGATACGCAGTATTTT
CDR3: CASRTGTTLGDTQYF

size: NA
D: NA
V: TRBV28
J: TRBJ1-4
DNA: TGTGCCAGCAGCCGTCGTTCGGTTGCTGAAAAACTGTTTTTT
CDR3: CASSRRSVAEKLFF

size: NA
D: TRBD2
V: TRBV20-1
J: TRBJ2-1
DNA: TGCAGTGCTAGTAATGCACTAGCGGGTCACAATGAGCAGTTCTTC
CDR3: CSASNALAGHNEQFF

size: NA
D: TRBD2
V: TRBV11-3
J: TRBJ2-1
DNA: TGTGCCAGCAGCCAAAGCGGGGGGGTAGGTGAGCAGTTCTTC
CDR3: CASSQSGGVGEQFF

size: NA
D: TRBD2
V: TRBV5-8
J: TRBJ2-2
DNA: TGTGCCAGCAGCTTACCCGCGGGACTAGCGGGAGACGCCGGGGAGCTGTTTTTT
CDR3: CASSLPAGLAGDAGELFF

size: NA
D: TRBD2
V: TRBV2
J: TRBJ2-1
DNA: TGTGCCAGCATTCCGGGACTAGCATACAATGAGCAGTTCTTC
CDR3: CASIPGLAYNEQFF

size: few
D: TRBD1
V: TRBV28
J: TRBJ1-1
DNA: TGTGCCAGCAGTCTTCCGGGACAGGGGATCTTAGCTTTCTTT
CDR3: CASSLPGQGILAFF

size: few
D: TRBD1
V: TRBV28
J: TRBJ1-5
DNA: TGTGCCAGCAGAGCAACAGGGGGTAGCAATCAGCCCCAGCATTTT
CDR3: CASRATGGSNQPQHF

size: few
D: NA
V: TRBV21-1
J: TRBJ2-2
DNA: TGTGCCAGCAGCAATTCACCGTTGCTGGCGGTCACGAACACCGGGGAGCTGTTTTTT
CDR3: CASSNSPLLAVTNTGELFF

size: once
D: TRBD1
V: TRBV28
J: TRBJ2-5
DNA: TGTGCCAGCAGAAAACAGGGGGCCATAGAGACCCAGTACTTC
CDR3: CASRKQGAIETQYF

size: NA
D: NA
V: TRBV7-6
J: TRBJ1-4
DNA: TGTGCCAGCAGCCTACGTGCGGGAACTAATGAAAAACTGTTTTTT
CDR3: CASSLRAGTNEKLFF

size: NA
D: NA
V: TRBV7-2
J: TRBJ1-1
DNA: TGTGCCAGCAGCCTACCCTCCAACACTGAAGCTTTCTTT
CDR3: CASSLPSNTEAFF

size: once
D: TRBD2
V: TRBV4-1
J: TRBJ2-7
DNA: TGCGCCAGCAGCCAAGAGCTAGCTAGCGGAGCCTACGAGCAGTACTTC
CDR3: CASSQELASGAYEQYF

size: NA
D: NA
V: TRBV28
J: TRBJ1-2
DNA: TGTGCCACCCAACCTCCCCCGGGGGGGGGCTACACCTTC
CDR3: CATQPPPGGGYTF

size: NA
D: TRBD2
V: TRBV18
J: TRBJ2-2
DNA: TGTGCCAGCTCACCGTTTAGCGGGGCCTCCAACACCGGGGAGCTGTTTTTT
CDR3: CASSPFSGASNTGELFF

size: NA
D: TRBD2
V: TRBV30
J: TRBJ2-3
DNA: TGTGCCCGGACGGGAGGGAGGGCCACAGATACGCAGTATTTT
CDR3: CARTGGRATDTQYF

size: once
D: TRBD1
V: TRBV6-5
J: TRBJ1-1
DNA: TGTGCCAGCAGTAAGACAGGGAGTGGTTTAAGCGCTTTCTTT
CDR3: CASSKTGSGLSAFF

size: NA
D: TRBD1
V: TRBV28
J: TRBJ2-2
DNA: TGTGCCAGCGATCAGACAGGGGCAGGAACCGGGGAGCTGTTTTTT
CDR3: CASDQTGAGTGELFF

size: once
D: NA
V: TRBV9
J: TRBJ1-4
DNA: TGTGCCAGCAGCCCTCACTCGGGGGCAACTAATGAAAAACTGTTTTTT
CDR3: CASSPHSGATNEKLFF

size: NA
D: NA
V: TRBV28
J: TRBJ2-7
DNA: TGTGCCAGCAGGGAGGGACAGAGAGGAAACTACGAGCAGTACTTC
CDR3: CASREGQRGNYEQYF

size: few
D: TRBD2
V: TRBV5-6
J: TRBJ2-3
DNA: TGTGCCAGCAGCTTTAGCGGGAGTACAGATACGCAGTATTTT
CDR3: CASSFSGSTDTQYF

size: NA
D: NA
V: TRBV20-1
J: TRBJ2-5
DNA: TGCAGTGCTAGTTCTAGCGAGAAAGAGACCCAGTACTTC
CDR3: CSASSSEKETQYF

size: NA
D: NA
V: TRBV30
J: TRBJ2-7
DNA: TGTGCCTGGAGTGTGGGGAGCTACGAGCAGTACTTC
CDR3: CAWSVGSYEQYF

size: NA
D: NA
V: TRBV6-5
J: TRBJ2-3
DNA: TGTGCCAGCAGTTACGGCGGAGCCACAGATACGCAGTATTTT
CDR3: CASSYGGATDTQYF

size: few
D: NA
V: TRBV7-9
J: TRBJ2-7
DNA: TGTGCCAGCAGCCCGAACAGGATCTCCTACGAGCAGTACTTC
CDR3: CASSPNRISYEQYF

size: NA
D: NA
V: TRBV7-2
J: TRBJ1-4
DNA: TGTGCCAGCAGCTTTAAAAGACAGCCTAATGAAAAACTGTTTTTT
CDR3: CASSFKRQPNEKLFF

size: NA
D: TRBD2
V: TRBV7-7
J: TRBJ2-2
DNA: TGTGCCAGCAGCTTAGGGACTAGCGGAGTGGCAAACACCGGGGAGCTGTTTTTT
CDR3: CASSLGTSGVANTGELFF

size: NA
D: NA
V: TRBV19
J: TRBJ1-5
DNA: TGTGCCAGTAGTATAAAAGAGTATAATCAGCCCCAGCATTTT
CDR3: CASSIKEYNQPQHF